The 21 T cell receptor beta chains presented below share a single source sample, sequenced in a study of T cell repertoires in cytomegalovirus infection. One entry per CDR3 protein results from TCRdb running MiXCR on the reads. The sample records about 190,000 distinct CDR3 sequences, 28% being singletons. Sequenced material: PBMCs. All receptors derive from a human donor in good health (CMV status not recorded). Some clones in this sample may be carry-over from other donors' samples.

This clonotype was seen many times. The chain links TRBV7-2 to TRBJ2-2; D remains ambiguous. CDR3 length: 15 amino acids. Trimming left V 5 bases short and J 2 bases short, with 12 bases between. Germline V gene data show CDR1 as SGHTA and CDR2 as FQGNSA. DNA of the CDR3: TGTGCCAGCAGCGGATCGCTCCACAACACCGGGGAGCTGTTTTTT. The encoded protein is CASSGSLHNTGELFF. The full variable domain, in which reference TRBV7-2 and TRBJ2-2 provide the parts outside the CDR3, is GAGVSQSPSNKVTEKGKDVELRCDPISGHTALYWYRQSLGQGLEFLIYFQGNSAPDKSGLPSDRFSAERTGGSVSTLTIQRTQQEDSAVYLCASSGSLHNTGELFFGEGSRLTVL.

The chain combines TRBV7-8 with TRBJ2-5; 8 bases match TRBD1. The trim removed 2 bases at V and 5 bases at J, leaving 4 bases unmatched. The CDR3 is 14 residues long. The V gene's germline CDR1 is SGHVS and CDR2 FQNEAQ. CDR3 nucleotide sequence: TGTGCCAGCAGCTTAATGACAGGGGTGGAGACCCAGTACTTC. Encoded protein: CASSLMTGVETQYF.

This clonotype was found a few times. The chain couples TRBV20-1 to TRBJ1-2; 7 bases line up with TRBD1. The V and J ends lost 4 bases and 3 bases, in that order; junction bases with no gene match: 2. CDR3 length: 12 amino acids. Germline CDR1 DFQATT, CDR2 SNEGSKA (reference sequence). In DNA form, the CDR3 reads TGCAGTGCTAATACAGGGGACTATGGCTACACCTTC. Translating gives CSANTGDYGYTF.

This clonotype was detected many times. The rearrangement uses TRBV7-8 and TRBJ1-4; maybe TRBD1 (5 bases). The CDR3 totals 16 residues. Germline V lookup: CDR1 SGHVS, CDR2 FQNEAQ. Trimming stripped 5 bases from V and 0 bases from J, with 13 bases between. CDR3 nucleotides: TGTGCCAGCAGCCCCCGGACACGAGCAACTAATGAAAAACTGTTTTTT. As protein: CASSPRTRATNEKLFF.

The rearrangement links TRBV30 to TRBJ2-6; D unclear. V was shortened by 0 bases and J by 0 bases, with 6 bases between the two germline ends. The germline V gene encodes CDR1 GTSNPN and CDR2 SVGIG (reference sequence). This CDR3 has 15 residues. The CDR3 DNA follows: TGTGCCTGGAGTGTACGGTCCTCTGGGGCCAACGTCCTGACTTTC. Its protein is CAWSVRSSGANVLTF.

The J gene is TRBJ1-2, the V gene TRBV7-2; D perhaps matches TRBD1 (6 bases). The ends were cut back, 1 base at V and 3 bases at J, with 9 bases in the middle. Germline CDR1 is SGHTA and CDR2 is FQGNSA. This CDR3 spans 14 amino acids. CDR3 bases: TGTGCCAGCAGCTTAGGGCGGACAGACTATGGCTACACCTTC. It codes for CASSLGRTDYGYTF.

This clonotype was counted between two and nine times. This rearrangement joins TRBV7-2 to TRBJ2-3; 9 nucleotides line up with TRBD2. In germline, CDR1 is SGHTA, CDR2 FQGNSA. With 4 bases clipped from V and 3 bases from J, the junction kept 8 bases outside the gene matches. The CDR3 sequence is 16 residues long. The CDR3 DNA reads TGTGCCAGCAGCTCGCGGCTAGCGGGGAGGACAGATACGCAGTATTTT. Translated: CASSSRLAGRTDTQYF.

This clonotype was detected only a few times. The CDR3 is CAWSVTTPGTGGQPQHF. CDR3 DNA: TGTGCCTGGAGTGTTACTACCCCCGGGACAGGAGGTCAGCCCCAGCATTTT. V and J are TRBV30 and TRBJ1-5; 8 nucleotides match TRBD1. In germline, CDR1 is GTSNPN, CDR2 SVGIG (reference sequence). This CDR3 has 17 amino acids. The V gene end was trimmed by 0 bases and the J gene end by 6 bases; junction bases not matched to a gene: 13.

The chain combines TRBV28 with TRBJ1-6; D is undetermined. Germline V gives CDR1 MDHEN, CDR2 SYDVKM. The ends were cut back, 7 bases at V and 7 bases at J, with 17 bases in the middle. The CDR3 length is 15 residues. The CDR3 is CASTPESRFNSPLHF. CDR3 sequence (DNA): TGTGCCAGCACCCCAGAATCACGGTTCAATTCACCCCTCCACTTT.

This clonotype appeared a few times. The J gene is TRBJ2-1, the V gene TRBV4-1; perhaps D is TRBD1 or TRBD2 (5 bases each). The CDR3 length is 15 residues. CDR1 is MGHRA and CDR2 is YSYEKL in the germline V gene. With 4 bases removed from V and 5 bases from J, the gap between germline ends came to 15 bases. The CDR3 loop reads CASSRSQGPNNEQFF. CDR3 sequence (DNA): TGCGCCAGCAGCCGGTCGCAGGGACCGAACAATGAGCAGTTCTTC.

The genes are TRBV18 and TRBJ1-6; TRBD1 aligns across 7 bases. This CDR3 spans 14 amino acids. The germline CDR1 and CDR2 sequences are KGHSH and LQKENI. Trimming removed 4 bases from V and 7 bases from J; junction bases left unmatched: 4. The CDR3 nucleotides are TGTGCCAGCTCACTCGGGACAGCAAATTCACCCCTCCACTTT. Amino acid sequence: CASSLGTANSPLHF.

The rearrangement joins TRBV25-1 to TRBJ1-5; possible D gene TRBD1, 5 bases. Germline V lookup: CDR1 MGHDK, CDR2 SYGVNS. V lost 3 bases and J 8 bases, leaving 14 bases between the germline ends. The CDR3 spans 14 residues. In DNA, the CDR3 is TGTGCCAGCAGTGAGTTGAGGGGAGATAAGCCCCAGCATTTT. Translation: CASSELRGDKPQHF. The full variable domain, completed using reference TRBV25-1 and TRBJ1-5, is EADIYQTPRYLVIGTGKKITLECSQTMGHDKMYWYQQDPGMELHLIHYSYGVNSTEKGDLSSESTVSRIRTEHFPLTLESARPSHTSQYLCASSELRGDKPQHFGDGTRLSIL.

This clonotype was seen only a few times. The J gene is TRBJ1-1, the V gene TRBV7-9; no firm D call. Germline assignment: CDR1 SEHNR and CDR2 FQNEAQ (reference sequence). The CDR3 sequence is 13 residues long. V was pared by 3 bases and J by 3 bases, with 8 bases between. The CDR3 DNA follows: TGTGCCAGCAGCTTCACATTCGACACTGAAGCTTTCTTT. Protein: CASSFTFDTEAFF.

The rearrangement links TRBV14 to TRBJ1-1, with 8 bases fitting TRBD1. Trimming cost V 0 bases and J 1 base; bases outside gene matches: 13. The germline CDR1 and CDR2 sequences are SGHDN and FVKESK. The CDR3 length is 19 residues. Written as DNA, the CDR3 is TGTGCCAGCAGCCAAGATCCTAGGAGGACAGGGTGGGGGAACACTGAAGCTTTCTTT. Its translation is CASSQDPRRTGWGNTEAFF. Full variable domain (missing parts from reference TRBV14 and TRBJ1-1): EAGVTQFPSHSVIEKGQTVTLRCDPISGHDNLYWYRRVMGKEIKFLLHFVKESKQDESGMPNNRFLAERTGGTYSTLKVQPAELEDSGVYFCASSQDPRRTGWGNTEAFFGQGTRLTVV.

In nucleotides, the CDR3 is TGTGCCAGCAGCTTAGGTCTCCGACAGCAGTCCTACGAGCAGTACTTC. The encoded protein is CASSLGLRQQSYEQYF. V gene TRBV11-2 combines with J gene TRBJ2-7; D is possibly TRBD1 (5 bases). The germline V gene has CDR1 SGHAT and CDR2 FQNNGV. Deletions cut 1 base from V and 1 base from J, with 14 bases between. The CDR3 contains 16 residues. The entire variable domain, with the rest obtained from reference TRBV11-2 and TRBJ2-7, is as follows: EAGVAQSPRYKIIEKRQSVAFWCNPISGHATLYWYQQILGQGPKLLIQFQNNGVVDDSQLPKDRFSAERLKGVDSTLKIQPAKLEDSAVYLCASSLGLRQQSYEQYFGPGTRLTVT.

In its sample, this clonotype was seen many times. The chain employs TRBV20-1 and TRBJ2-5; D might be TRBD1 (6 bases). The germline V gene encodes CDR1 DFQATT and CDR2 SNEGSKA (reference sequence). V was pared by 3 bases and J by 5 bases, with 16 bases between. The CDR3 has 14 amino acids. The CDR3 DNA follows: TGCAGTGCTAGCCCCACAGGGTCGAGGGAGACCCAGTACTTC. Translation gives CSASPTGSRETQYF.

V is TRBV20-1 and J is TRBJ1-1, with 9 bases fitting TRBD1. The CDR3 runs to 15 residues. Trimming removed 1 base from V and 1 base from J; junction bases left unmatched: 4. From germline, CDR1 is DFQATT and CDR2 SNEGSKA (reference sequence). The CDR3 loop is CSARATGGENTEAFF. CDR3 nucleotide sequence: TGCAGTGCTAGAGCTACAGGGGGCGAGAACACTGAAGCTTTCTTT.

The rearrangement uses TRBV7-3 and TRBJ2-2, with D uncertain. The CDR3 spans 16 residues. V shed 1 base and J shed 6 bases, with 15 bases lying between them. The germline V gene encodes CDR1 SGHTA and CDR2 FQGTGA. The CDR3 spells CASSLSRTLSAGELFF. In DNA, the CDR3 is TGTGCCAGCAGCTTAAGCCGGACCCTCAGCGCCGGGGAGCTGTTTTTT. Together with reference TRBV7-3 and TRBJ2-2, the CDR3 gives the full variable domain: GAGVSQTPSNKVTEKGKYVELRCDPISGHTALYWYRQSLGQGPEFLIYFQGTGAADDSGLPNDRFFAVRPEGSVSTLKIQRTERGDSAVYLCASSLSRTLSAGELFFGEGSRLTVL.

In its sample, this clonotype was seen many times. The rearrangement uses TRBV6-4 and TRBJ1-1; 8 nucleotides match TRBD1. There are 14 residues in the CDR3. The J segment lost 1 base and the V segment lost 5 bases, leaving 3 bases of the junction unmatched. Germline CDR1 and CDR2: MRHNA and SNTAGT. The CDR3 DNA sequence: TGTGCCAGCAGTCAGGACAGGGCGAACACTGAAGCTTTCTTT. Its translation is CASSQDRANTEAFF.

This chain links TRBV4-1 with TRBJ1-1, with D possibly matching TRBD1 (6 bases). This CDR3 region has 16 residues. The V gene's germline CDR1 is MGHRA and CDR2 YSYEKL. Trimming took off 0 bases at V and 4 bases at J, with 15 bases between the two ends. CDR3 sequence (DNA): TGCGCCAGCAGCCAAGAGATAGGACAGATTGCCACTGAAGCTTTCTTT. Translating gives CASSQEIGQIATEAFF.

The chain joins TRBV7-9 to TRBJ2-5, with D hard to call. This CDR3 has 14 residues. Germline CDR1 reads SEHNR; CDR2 reads FQNEAQ (reference sequence). Trimming removed 5 bases at V and 2 bases at J, with 12 bases between. This CDR3 reads CASSNTGPQETQYF. For the CDR3, the DNA is TGTGCCAGCAGCAACACCGGGCCTCAAGAGACCCAGTACTTC.